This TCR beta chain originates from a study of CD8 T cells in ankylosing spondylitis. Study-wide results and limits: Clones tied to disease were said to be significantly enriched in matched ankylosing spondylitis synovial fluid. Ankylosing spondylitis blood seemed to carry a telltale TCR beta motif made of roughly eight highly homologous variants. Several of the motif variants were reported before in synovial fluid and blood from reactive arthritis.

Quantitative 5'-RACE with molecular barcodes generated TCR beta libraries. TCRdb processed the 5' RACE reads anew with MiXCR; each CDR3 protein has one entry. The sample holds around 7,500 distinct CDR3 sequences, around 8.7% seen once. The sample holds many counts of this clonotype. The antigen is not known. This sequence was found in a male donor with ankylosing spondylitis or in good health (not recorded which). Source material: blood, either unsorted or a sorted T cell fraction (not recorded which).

CDR3 coding DNA: TGTGCCAGCAGCTCCCGACAGGGGGGTTCCGGGGAGCTGTTTTTT. It specifies CASSSRQGGSGELFF. The rearrangement joins TRBV9 to TRBJ2-2, with 9 positions matching TRBD1. This CDR3 region has 15 residues. Germline CDR1 SGDLS, CDR2 YYNGEE. Losses at the gene ends were 4 bases for V and 6 bases for J; bases not matched to a gene: 7.